What follows is one TCR beta chain and its context. Authors' methods: Cell counts per sample came from amplifying reference gene primers. The repertoire was sequenced with immunoSEQ multiplex PCR; TCRdb's copy has only in-frame clones and lacks some. V, J and clone size reflect that table, while D and trimming were determined from the DNA. The repertoire holds 70,000 to 80,000 clones, with less than 95% as singletons. This entry comes from a study of blood T cell repertoires in COVID-19. Study summary: The analysed material was cDNA or gDNA that came from T cells, B-cell-depleted T cells, or PBMCs.

Sequences were obtained from peripheral blood. The receptor's source is a woman aged 55 to 70 with active COVID-19.

DNA of the CDR3: TGCGCCAGCAGCCAAGAAAGTCTCAGGCTTCATTCACCCCTCCACTTT. This gives the protein CASSQESLRLHSPLHF. The genes are TRBV4-1 and TRBJ1-6, with D uncertain. V lost 0 bases and J lost 8, with 14 bases in between. Germline CDR1 MGHRA, CDR2 YSYEKL. The CDR3 sequence is 16 residues long.